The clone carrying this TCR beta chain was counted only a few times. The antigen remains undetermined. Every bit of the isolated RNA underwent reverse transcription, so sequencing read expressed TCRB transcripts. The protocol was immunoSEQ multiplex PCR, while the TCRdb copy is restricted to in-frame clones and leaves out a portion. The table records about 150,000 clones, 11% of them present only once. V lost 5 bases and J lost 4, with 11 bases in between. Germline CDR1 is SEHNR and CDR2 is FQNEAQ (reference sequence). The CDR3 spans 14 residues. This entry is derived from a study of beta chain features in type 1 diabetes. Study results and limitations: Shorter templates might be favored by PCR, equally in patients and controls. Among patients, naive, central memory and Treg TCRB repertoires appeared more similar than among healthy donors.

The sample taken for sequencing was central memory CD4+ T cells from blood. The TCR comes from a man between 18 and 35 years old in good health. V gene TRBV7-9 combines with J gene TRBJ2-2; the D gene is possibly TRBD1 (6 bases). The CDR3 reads CASSPSRGTGELFF. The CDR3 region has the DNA TGTGCCAGCAGCCCCAGCAGGGGCACCGGGGAGCTGTTTTTT.